The 12 T cell receptor beta chains in this list originate from one sample, sequenced in a study of shared clonotypes between healthy human individuals. Sequenced by immunoSEQ multiplex PCR; TCRdb stores in-frame clones only, minus some. This table has 500,000 or so clones, about 96% appearing once. The sample taken for sequencing was naive CD4+ T cells sorted from blood. Subset defined: CD45RA+ positively selected. The receptors were sampled from a woman younger than 45 in good health.

The chain couples TRBV29-1 to TRBJ2-2; D is uncertain. V lost 1 base, J lost 0 bases, and 9 bases lay in between. CDR1 is SQVTM, CDR2 ANQGSEA, per germline. The CDR3 extends over 15 amino acids. The CDR3 sequence: CSVEVGGTNTGELFF. CDR3 nucleotide sequence: TGCAGCGTTGAAGTAGGTGGAACGAACACCGGGGAGCTGTTTTTT.

J is TRBJ2-7 and V is TRBV30, with 9 bases aligning to TRBD2. After removal of 2 bases from V and 3 bases from J, the junction contained 11 bases not matched to a gene. CDR1 GTSNPN and CDR2 SVGIG come from the germline V gene (reference sequence). CDR3 length: 16 residues. CDR3 nucleotide sequence: TGTGCCTGGAGTCGAATAGCGGGAGAAGGAGGCTACGAGCAGTACTTC. Protein product: CAWSRIAGEGGYEQYF.

V gene TRBV19 combines with J gene TRBJ2-3, with no clear D. CDR3 size: 13 residues. In germline, CDR1 is LNHDA, CDR2 SQIVND (reference sequence). The ends were cut back, 2 bases at V and 2 bases at J, with 5 bases in the middle. CDR3 loop: CASSIRPTDTQYF. CDR3 DNA sequence: TGTGCCAGTAGTATAAGGCCCACAGATACGCAGTATTTT.

The V call is TRBV2, the J call TRBJ2-5, with a tentative D call TRBD2 (6 bases). V dropped 0 bases and J dropped 4 bases, with 12 bases sitting between them. CDR3 length: 15 amino acids. Germline assignment: CDR1 SNHLY and CDR2 FYNNEI. For the CDR3, the DNA is TGTGCCAGCAGTGAAGCGGGGACTGCTATAGAGACCCAGTACTTC. This codes for CASSEAGTAIETQYF.

This chain joins TRBV29-1 and TRBJ2-3; TRBD2 agrees at 8 bases. The CDR3 has 15 amino acids. With V trimmed by 0 bases and J by 3 bases, 5 bases remained unmatched. Germline assignment: CDR1 SQVTM and CDR2 ANQGSEA. CDR3 bases: TGCAGCGTTGAAGAAGCGGGAGTGCGTACAGATACGCAGTATTTT. It translates to CSVEEAGVRTDTQYF.

CDR3 bases: TGTGCCAGCAGTGACTTGAGCCCTAACTATGGCTACACCTTC. This sequence encodes CASSDLSPNYGYTF. The chain is built from TRBV6-1 and TRBJ1-2; D is ambiguous. The V and J ends lost 3 bases and 0 bases respectively, with 8 bases between them. There are 14 residues in the CDR3. CDR1 and CDR2 from the germline V gene are MNHNS and SASEGT.

The V gene is TRBV30, the J gene TRBJ2-7, with 9 positions matching TRBD2. Germline CDR1 GTSNPN, CDR2 SVGIG (reference sequence). The CDR3 sequence is 16 residues long. The junction had 8 bases not matched to a gene; V was cut back by 2 bases and J by 0 bases. The CDR3 sequence: CAWSRLAALSSYEQYF. CDR3 DNA sequence: TGTGCCTGGAGTAGACTAGCGGCCTTAAGCTCCTACGAGCAGTACTTC.

This chain connects TRBV28 to TRBJ2-5; the D call may be TRBD1 or TRBD2 (5 bases each). The germline gives CDR1 MDHEN, CDR2 SYDVKM. The CDR3 covers 16 residues. V dropped 3 bases and J dropped 2 bases, with 16 bases sitting between them. The CDR3 here is CASSLRWPGPQETQYF. The CDR3 nucleotides are TGTGCCAGCAGTTTGCGGTGGCCGGGACCACAAGAGACCCAGTACTTC.

CDR3 sequence: CAWSGILGNNEQFF. CDR3 nucleotide sequence: TGTGCCTGGAGTGGGATACTCGGGAACAATGAGCAGTTCTTC. The chain couples TRBV30 to TRBJ2-1; possible D gene TRBD2, 5 bases. Deletions cut 1 base from V and 5 bases from J, with 12 bases between. In germline, CDR1 is GTSNPN, CDR2 SVGIG (reference sequence). This CDR3 region has 14 residues.

The V gene is TRBV6-5, the J gene TRBJ2-7, with D unclear. The CDR3 has 15 amino acids. V was cut by 0 bases and J by 5 bases, with 14 bases left in between. The germline gives CDR1 MNHEY, CDR2 SVGAGI. CDR3 in amino acids: CASSYSRNARDEQYF. The CDR3 coding sequence is TGTGCCAGCAGTTACTCGAGGAATGCAAGGGACGAGCAGTACTTC.

This chain connects TRBV9 to TRBJ2-2; a possible D gene is TRBD2 (5 bases). The V gene's germline CDR1 is SGDLS and CDR2 YYNGEE. CDR3 length equals 14 residues. The ends were cut back, 0 bases at V and 7 bases at J, with 10 bases in the middle. The CDR3 region is CASSVASWGGELFF. CDR3 DNA: TGTGCCAGCAGCGTAGCTAGCTGGGGCGGGGAGCTGTTTTTT. Looking up the rest from reference TRBV9 and TRBJ2-2 gives the full variable domain: DSGVTQTPKHLITATGQRVTLRCSPRSGDLSVYWYQQSLDQGLQFLIQYYNGEERAKGNILERFSAQQFPDLHSELNLSSLELGDSALYFCASSVASWGGELFFGEGSRLTVL.

The chain carries TRBV29-1 and TRBJ1-1; TRBD1 is a possible D gene (6 bases). This CDR3 has 14 amino acids. V lost 4 bases, J lost 7 bases, and 19 bases lay in between. The germline CDR1 and CDR2 sequences are SQVTM and ANQGSEA. CDR3 DNA: TGCAGCGTTGTTCGGGTTGGGGGGCTGCGTGAAGCTTTCTTT. Protein: CSVVRVGGLREAFF.